This T cell receptor beta chain was obtained from a study of blood T cell repertoires in COVID-19. The overall study: T cells, B-cell-depleted T cells, or PBMCs provided the cDNA or gDNA that served as material.

This clone was recorded only once. Original data processing: Nucleated cell number was recorded as an estimate derived from reference gene primer amplification. Libraries were prepared by immunoSEQ multiplex PCR; TCRdb keeps only in-frame clonotypes and omits some of them. V and J calls and clone size are those listed in that table; D and trimming were worked out from the DNA. Here the sample spans 130,000 to 150,000 clones, around nine tenths being singletons. Looked up from germline, CDR1 is SGHRS and CDR2 is YFSETQ. J lost 1 base, V lost 5 bases, and 1 base had no gene match. The CDR3 runs 14 residues.

The sequencing sample was made of peripheral blood. The TCR sequence derives from a woman in her thirties or forties with acute or convalescent COVID-19. This chain uses TRBV5-1 with TRBJ2-1, with 9 bases matching TRBD2. Here the CDR3 reads CASRLAGSYNEQFF. In nucleotides, the CDR3 is TGCGCCAGCAGACTAGCGGGTTCCTACAATGAGCAGTTCTTC.